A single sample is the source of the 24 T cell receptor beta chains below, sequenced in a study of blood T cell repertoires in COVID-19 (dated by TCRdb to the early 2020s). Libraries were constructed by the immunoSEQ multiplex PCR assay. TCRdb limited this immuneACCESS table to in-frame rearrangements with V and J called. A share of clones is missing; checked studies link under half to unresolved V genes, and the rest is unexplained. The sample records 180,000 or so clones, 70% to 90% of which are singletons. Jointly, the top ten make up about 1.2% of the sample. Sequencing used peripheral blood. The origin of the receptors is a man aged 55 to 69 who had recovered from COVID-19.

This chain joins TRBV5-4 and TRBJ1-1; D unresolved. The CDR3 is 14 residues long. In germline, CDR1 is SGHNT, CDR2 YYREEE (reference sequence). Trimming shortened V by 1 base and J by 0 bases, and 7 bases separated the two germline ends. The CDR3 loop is CASSLSGLNTEAFF. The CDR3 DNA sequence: TGTGCCAGCAGCTTGTCAGGCTTGAACACTGAAGCTTTCTTT.

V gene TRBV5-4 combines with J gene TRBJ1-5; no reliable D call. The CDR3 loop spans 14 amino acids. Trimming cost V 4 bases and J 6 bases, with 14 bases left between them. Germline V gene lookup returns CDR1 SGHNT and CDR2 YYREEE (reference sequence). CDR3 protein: CASSRGGEGQPQHF. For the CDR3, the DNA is TGTGCCAGCAGCAGAGGCGGGGAAGGTCAGCCCCAGCATTTT. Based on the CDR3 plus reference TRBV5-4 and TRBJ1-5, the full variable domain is ETGVTQSPTHLIKTRGQQVTLRCSSQSGHNTVSWYQQALGQGPQFIFQYYREEENGRGNFPPRFSGLQFPNYSSELNVNALELDDSALYLCASSRGGEGQPQHFGDGTRLSIL.

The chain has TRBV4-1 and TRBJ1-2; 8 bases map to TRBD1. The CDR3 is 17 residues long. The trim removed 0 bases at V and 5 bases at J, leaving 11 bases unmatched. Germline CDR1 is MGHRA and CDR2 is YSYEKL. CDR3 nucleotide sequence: TGCGCCAGCAGCCAAGATCGCGGCCGGCAGGGGGCGTATGGCTACACCTTC. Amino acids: CASSQDRGRQGAYGYTF.

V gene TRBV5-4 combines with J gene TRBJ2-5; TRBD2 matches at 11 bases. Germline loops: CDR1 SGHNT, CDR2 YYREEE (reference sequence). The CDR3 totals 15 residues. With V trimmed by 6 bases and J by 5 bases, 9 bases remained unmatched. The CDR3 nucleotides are TGTGCCAGCAACCGCGTAGCGGGGGGGCCCGAGACCCAGTACTTC. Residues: CASNRVAGGPETQYF.

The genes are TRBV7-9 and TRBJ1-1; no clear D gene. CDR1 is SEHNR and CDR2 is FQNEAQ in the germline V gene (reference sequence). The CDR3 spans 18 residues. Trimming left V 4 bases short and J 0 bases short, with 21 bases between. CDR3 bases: TGTGCCAGCAGCTCTGCCGGGATTTTATTTCTCATGAACACTGAAGCTTTCTTT. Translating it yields CASSSAGILFLMNTEAFF. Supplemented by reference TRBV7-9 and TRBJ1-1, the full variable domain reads DTGVSQNPRHKITKRGQNVTFRCDPISEHNRLYWYRQTLGQGPEFLTYFQNEAQLEKSRLLSDRFSAERPKGSFSTLEIQRTEQGDSAMYLCASSSAGILFLMNTEAFFGQGTRLTVV.

For the CDR3, the DNA is TGTGCCAGCAGTGCAGGAGGGACAGCAGCCGGTACGCAGTATTTT. Residues: CASSAGGTAAGTQYF. The chain employs TRBV28 and TRBJ2-3; the D gene is possibly TRBD1 (7 bases). With 5 bases removed from V and 8 bases from J, the gap between germline ends came to 20 bases. The germline V gene has CDR1 MDHEN and CDR2 SYDVKM. The CDR3 length is 15 residues.

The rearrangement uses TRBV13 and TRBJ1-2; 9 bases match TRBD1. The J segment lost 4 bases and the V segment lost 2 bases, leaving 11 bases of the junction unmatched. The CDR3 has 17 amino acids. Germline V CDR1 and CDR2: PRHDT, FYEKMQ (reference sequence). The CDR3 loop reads CASSLLQGAILCYGYTF. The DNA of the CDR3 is TGTGCCAGCAGCTTATTACAGGGGGCGATTCTCTGCTATGGCTACACCTTC.

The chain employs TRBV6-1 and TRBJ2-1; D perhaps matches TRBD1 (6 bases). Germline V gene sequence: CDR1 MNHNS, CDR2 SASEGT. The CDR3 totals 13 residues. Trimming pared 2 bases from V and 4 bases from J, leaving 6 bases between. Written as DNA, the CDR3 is TGTGCCAGCAGTGAACAGGGGTACAATGAGCAGTTCTTC. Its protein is CASSEQGYNEQFF.

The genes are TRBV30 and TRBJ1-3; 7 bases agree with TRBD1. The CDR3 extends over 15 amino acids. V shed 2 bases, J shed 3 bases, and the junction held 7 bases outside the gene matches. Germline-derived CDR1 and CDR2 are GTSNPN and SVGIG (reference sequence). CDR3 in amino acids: CAWSPGQIFGNTIYF. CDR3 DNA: TGTGCCTGGAGTCCGGGACAGATATTTGGAAACACCATATATTTT. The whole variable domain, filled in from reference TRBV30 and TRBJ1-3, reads SQTIHQWPATLVQPVGSPLSLECTVEGTSNPNLYWYRQAAGRGLQLLFYSVGIGQISSEVPQNLSASRPQDRQFILSSKKLLLSDSGFYLCAWSPGQIFGNTIYFGEGSWLTVV.

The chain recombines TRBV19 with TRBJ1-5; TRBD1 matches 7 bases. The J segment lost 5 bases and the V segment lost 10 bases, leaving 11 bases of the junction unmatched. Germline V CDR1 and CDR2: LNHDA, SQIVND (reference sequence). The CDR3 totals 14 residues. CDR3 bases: TGTGCCACCTTATCTGGACAGGATGATCAGCCCCAGCATTTT. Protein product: CATLSGQDDQPQHF.

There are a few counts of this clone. CDR3 amino acids: CASSPPSQGWSPLHF. The CDR3 bases are TGTGCCAGCTCACCACCATCACAGGGGTGGTCACCCCTCCACTTT. The genes are TRBV18 and TRBJ1-6; TRBD1 matches at 7 bases. The CDR3 covers 15 residues. V dropped 0 bases and J dropped 10; count of bases not matched to a gene: 6. Per germline, CDR1 KGHSH and CDR2 LQKENI.

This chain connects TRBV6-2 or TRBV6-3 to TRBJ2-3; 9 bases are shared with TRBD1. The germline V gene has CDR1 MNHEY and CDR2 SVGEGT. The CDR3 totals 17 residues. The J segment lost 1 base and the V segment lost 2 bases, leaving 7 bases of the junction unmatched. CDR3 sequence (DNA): TGTGCCAGCAGTTACGGCGGACAGGGGTTTGGCACAGATACGCAGTATTTT. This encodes CASSYGGQGFGTDTQYF.

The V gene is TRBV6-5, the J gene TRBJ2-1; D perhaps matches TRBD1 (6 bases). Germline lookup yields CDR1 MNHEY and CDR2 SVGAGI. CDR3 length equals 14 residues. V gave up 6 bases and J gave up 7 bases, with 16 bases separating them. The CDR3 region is CASRALGAENEQFF. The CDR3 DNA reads TGTGCCAGCAGAGCTCTGGGGGCAGAGAATGAGCAGTTCTTC.

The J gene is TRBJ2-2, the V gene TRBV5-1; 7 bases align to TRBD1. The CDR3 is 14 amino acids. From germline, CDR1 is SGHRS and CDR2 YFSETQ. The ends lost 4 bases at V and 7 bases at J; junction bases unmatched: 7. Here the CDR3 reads CASSVTGALGELFF. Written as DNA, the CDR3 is TGCGCCAGCAGCGTAACAGGGGCGCTCGGGGAGCTGTTTTTT.

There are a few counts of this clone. For the CDR3, the DNA is TGTGCCAGCAGCTTGTTCCAGCTAGAGAACACTGAAGCTTTCTTT. It specifies CASSLFQLENTEAFF. The chain has TRBV5-8 and TRBJ1-1; D ambiguous. Germline V lookup: CDR1 SGHTS, CDR2 YDEGEE. Trimming took 1 base from V and 1 from J, leaving 11 bases between them. The CDR3 is 15 amino acids.

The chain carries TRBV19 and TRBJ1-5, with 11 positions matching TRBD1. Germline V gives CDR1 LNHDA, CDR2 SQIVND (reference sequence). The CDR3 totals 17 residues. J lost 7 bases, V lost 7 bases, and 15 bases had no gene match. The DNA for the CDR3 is TGTGCCAGTACCAATCGTTGGACAGGGGGCGGGGGGCAGCCCCAGCATTTT. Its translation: CASTNRWTGGGGQPQHF.

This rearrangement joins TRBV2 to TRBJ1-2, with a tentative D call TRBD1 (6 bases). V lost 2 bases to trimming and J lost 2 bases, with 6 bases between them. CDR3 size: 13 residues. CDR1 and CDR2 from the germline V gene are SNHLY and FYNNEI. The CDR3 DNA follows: TGTGCCAGCAGTGAAACAGGGAACTATGGCTACACCTTC. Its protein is CASSETGNYGYTF.

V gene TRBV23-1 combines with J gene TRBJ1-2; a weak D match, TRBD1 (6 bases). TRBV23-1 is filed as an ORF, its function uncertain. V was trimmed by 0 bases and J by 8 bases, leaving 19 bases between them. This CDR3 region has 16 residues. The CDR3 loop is CASSQSSIVQGRGYTF. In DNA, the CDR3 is TGCGCCAGCAGTCAATCTAGTATTGTGCAGGGGCGGGGCTACACCTTC.

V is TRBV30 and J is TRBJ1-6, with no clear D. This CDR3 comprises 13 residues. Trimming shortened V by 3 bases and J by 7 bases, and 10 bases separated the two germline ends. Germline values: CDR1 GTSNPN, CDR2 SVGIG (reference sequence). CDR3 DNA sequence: TGTGCCTGGAGCCCCTCCTCCAATTCACCCCTCCACTTT. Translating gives CAWSPSSNSPLHF. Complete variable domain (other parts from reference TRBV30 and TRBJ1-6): SQTIHQWPATLVQPVGSPLSLECTVEGTSNPNLYWYRQAAGRGLQLLFYSVGIGQISSEVPQNLSASRPQDRQFILSSKKLLLSDSGFYLCAWSPSSNSPLHFGNGTRLTVT.

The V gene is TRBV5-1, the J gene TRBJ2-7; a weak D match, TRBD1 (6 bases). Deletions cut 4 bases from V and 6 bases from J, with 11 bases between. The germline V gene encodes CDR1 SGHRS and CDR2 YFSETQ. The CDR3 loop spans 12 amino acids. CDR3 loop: CASSPHRAEQYF. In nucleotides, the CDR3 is TGCGCCAGCAGCCCGCACAGGGCCGAGCAGTACTTC.

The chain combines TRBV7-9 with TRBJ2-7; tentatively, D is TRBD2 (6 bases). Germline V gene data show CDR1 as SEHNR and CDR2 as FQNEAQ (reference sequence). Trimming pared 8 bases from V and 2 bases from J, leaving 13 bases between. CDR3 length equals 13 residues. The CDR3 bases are TGTGCCAGCCTGGGCGGGGATACCTACGAGCAGTACTTC. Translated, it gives CASLGGDTYEQYF.

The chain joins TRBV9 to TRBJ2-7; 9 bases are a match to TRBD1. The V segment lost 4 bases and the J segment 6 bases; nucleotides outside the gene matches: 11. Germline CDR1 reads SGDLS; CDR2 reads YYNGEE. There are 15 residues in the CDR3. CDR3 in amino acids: CASSSPGTGNSEQYF. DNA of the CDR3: TGTGCCAGCAGCTCTCCCGGGACAGGGAACTCCGAGCAGTACTTC.

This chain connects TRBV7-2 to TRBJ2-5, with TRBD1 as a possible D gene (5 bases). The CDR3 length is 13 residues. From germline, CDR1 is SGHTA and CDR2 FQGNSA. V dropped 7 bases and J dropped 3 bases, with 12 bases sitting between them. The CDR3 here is CASTRQSEETQYF. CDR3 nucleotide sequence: TGTGCCAGCACCCGACAGTCTGAAGAGACCCAGTACTTC.

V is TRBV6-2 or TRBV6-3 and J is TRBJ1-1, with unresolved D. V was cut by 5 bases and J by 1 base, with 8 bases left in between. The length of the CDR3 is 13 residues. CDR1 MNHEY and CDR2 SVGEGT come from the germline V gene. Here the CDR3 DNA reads TGTGCCAGCAGTCCGACATCGAACACTGAAGCTTTCTTT. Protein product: CASSPTSNTEAFF.